The 8 T cell receptor beta chains in this list originate from one sample, sequenced in a study of cytomegalovirus exposure and HLA in healthy donors. The PCR employed 60 Vbeta primers together with 13 Jbeta primers. Sequencing used immunoSEQ multiplex PCR; TCRdb keeps in-frame clones, though not all of them. This table has 130,000 or so clones, 76% appearing once. The sequenced material came from PBMCs. The receptors here all came from a female donor in good health and CMV-seropositive.

The rearrangement links TRBV7-9 to TRBJ1-6; weak D call: TRBD1 (5 bases). This CDR3 has 14 residues. The V gene's germline CDR1 is SEHNR and CDR2 FQNEAQ (reference sequence). Between the trimmed V and J ends, which lost 7 bases and 5 bases, there was a span of 12 bases. This CDR3 reads CASTQDSDNSPLHF. DNA of the CDR3: TGTGCCAGCACCCAAGACAGTGATAATTCACCCCTCCACTTT.

The gene calls are TRBV9 and TRBJ1-5, with D possibly being TRBD1 (5 bases). V was shortened by 0 bases and J by 4 bases, with 8 bases between the two germline ends. Germline V gene lookup returns CDR1 SGDLS and CDR2 YYNGEE. The CDR3 sequence is 14 residues long. The CDR3 DNA is TGTGCCAGCAGCGTAGCCGCAGGGAATCAGCCCCAGCATTTT. Its protein is CASSVAAGNQPQHF.

V usage is TRBV4-2 and J usage is TRBJ2-5, with 7 bases matching TRBD2. Germline CDR1 reads LGHNA; CDR2 reads YNFKEQ. The V gene end was trimmed by 4 bases and the J gene end by 0 bases; junction bases not matched to a gene: 11. The CDR3 totals 17 residues. CDR3: CASSPIGEGLDQETQYF. The CDR3 DNA follows: TGTGCCAGCAGCCCCATCGGGGAGGGTCTCGACCAAGAGACCCAGTACTTC.

This clone has only one observation. The chain recombines TRBV6-1 with TRBJ2-1, with D perhaps matching TRBD1 (6 bases). Germline CDR1 and CDR2: MNHNS and SASEGT. Trimming left V 3 bases short and J 8 bases short, with 23 bases between. The CDR3 sequence is 17 residues long. CDR3 sequence: CASSDLLVAGVGDEQFF. The CDR3 nucleotides are TGTGCCAGCAGTGATTTGTTGGTGGCAGGGGTAGGTGATGAGCAGTTCTTC.

This chain links TRBV14 with TRBJ2-6, with D possibly matching TRBD2 (5 bases). CDR1 is SGHDN and CDR2 is FVKESK in the germline V gene. V was trimmed by 4 bases and J by 4 bases, leaving 5 bases between them. The CDR3 extends over 13 amino acids. DNA of the CDR3: TGTGCCAGCAGCCGGGAGGGGGCCAACGTCCTGACTTTC. Translating it yields CASSREGANVLTF.

Notes on this clone: The junction departs from the called germline gene at one end, perhaps through a read error. This chain links TRBV7-9 with TRBJ2-7; TRBD2 aligns across 9 bases. This CDR3 spans 14 amino acids. CDR1 and CDR2 (germline): SEHNR, FQNEAQ (reference sequence). In DNA, the CDR3 is TGTTCCAGCAGCGTTAGCGGGAGAGACTACGAGCAGTACTTC. It encodes CSSSVSGRDYEQYF.

This clone was seen more than once but under ten times. The chain employs TRBV7-2 and TRBJ2-3; no clear D gene. This CDR3 comprises 14 residues. The germline V gene encodes CDR1 SGHTA and CDR2 FQGNSA. The V gene lost 5 bases and the J gene lost 1 base, with 10 bases spanning the gap. CDR3: CASSTYLGTDTQYF. The CDR3 DNA reads TGTGCCAGCAGCACCTACCTGGGCACAGATACGCAGTATTTT.

This clone was picked up a small number of times. V usage is TRBV6-6 and J usage is TRBJ2-7, with TRBD1 matching over 9 bases. The V and J ends lost 5 bases and 1 base, in that order; junction bases with no gene match: 3. This CDR3 region has 14 residues. Germline loops: CDR1 MNHNY, CDR2 SVGAGI (reference sequence). The CDR3 loop is CASSKGQGSYEQYF. CDR3 in DNA: TGTGCCAGCAGTAAAGGACAGGGGTCCTACGAGCAGTACTTC.